This T cell receptor beta chain is drawn from a study of T cell clones after liver transplantation. Study context: TCRbeta sequencing after a pre-transplant mixed lymphocyte reaction identified graft-donor-reactive clones, later tracked in post-transplant blood. Subjects received no induction therapy and standard immunosuppression until randomization at 12-24 months post-transplant. Study-level points and caveats: In most of the 8 subjects, circulating graft-donor-reactive CD4 TCRbeta sequences fell significantly after transplant.

Profiled with immunoSEQ multiplex PCR; TCRdb holds only in-frame clones, not every one. The sample includes roughly 72,000 clones, less than 90% of them seen just once. Trimming removed 0 bases at V and 3 bases at J, with 7 bases between. CDR3 size: 13 residues. CDR1 is SGHNT, CDR2 YYREEE, per germline (reference sequence). This clone was detected once. What it binds is not known. The specimen comprised CD4+ T cells from blood, sampled about 50 months after liver transplant. The chain is built from TRBV5-4 and TRBJ2-7; no definite D call. This TCR came from a human patient who received a liver transplant. Some T cells may be provided by the graft donor. Written as DNA, the CDR3 is TGTGCCAGCAGCTTGGGTAGAGACTACGAGCAGTACTTC. Translation gives CASSLGRDYEQYF. The full variable domain, rest sourced from reference TRBV5-4 and TRBJ2-7, is ETGVTQSPTHLIKTRGQQVTLRCSSQSGHNTVSWYQQALGQGPQFIFQYYREEENGRGNFPPRFSGLQFPNYSSELNVNALELDDSALYLCASSLGRDYEQYFGPGTRLTVT.